What follows is one T cell receptor beta chain and its context. Its target is unknown. The germline CDR1 and CDR2 sequences are LGHDT and YNNKEL (reference sequence). The CDR3 runs 15 residues. V lost 1 base, J lost 5 bases, and 11 bases lay in between. Unique molecular identifiers were incorporated during preparation of the TCRbeta library. TCRdb re-derived calls from the PCR reads in MiXCR, one entry per CDR3 protein. This table has about 580,000 distinct CDR3 sequences, around 27% appearing once. This entry belongs to a study of T-cell reconstitution after alpha-beta-depleted transplantation in children. Findings of the study overall: After one year, T-cell counts and TCRbeta diversity mostly came from new T cells.

V usage is TRBV3-1 and J usage is TRBJ2-2; D ambiguous. This material consisted of PBMCs, taken before TCRalphabeta/CD19-depleted stem cell transplant. The receptor was isolated from a boy younger than two with Wiskott-Aldrich syndrome, due to receive a stem cell transplant. CDR3 in DNA: TGTGCCAGCAGCCAAGTTTCTAGTTTTACCGGGGAGCTGTTTTTT. Residues: CASSQVSSFTGELFF.